The entry below gives a single T cell receptor beta chain sequence along with its context. What it binds is unknown. Autoimmune disease history or systemic immunosuppression led to patients being barred. The sample is drawn from a study of OX40 agonist ivuxolimab in advanced cancers. At the level of the study: The study enrolled dose-escalation patients with hepatocellular carcinoma, melanoma, renal cell or head and neck cancer.

The germline gives CDR1 MDHEN, CDR2 SYDVKM. The CDR3 spans 15 residues. The V and J ends lost 6 bases and 0 bases respectively, with 9 bases between them. Study-level findings and limits: Some patients who did not respond also had low normalized T-cell clonal expansion.

Sequenced by immunoSEQ multiplex PCR; TCRdb stores in-frame clones only, minus some. The top ten hold about 5.1% of the sample, which has tens of thousands of clones, roughly four fifths seen once. The rearrangement links TRBV28 to TRBJ2-6; weak D call: TRBD1 (6 bases). The receptor comes from an adult with an advanced solid tumor such as melanoma, head and neck, liver or kidney cancer. This specimen was CD4+ or CD8+ T cells sorted from blood, taken in a trial of the OX40 agonist ivuxolimab. The chain's CDR3 is CASSRDNSGANVLTF. The CDR3 region has the DNA TGTGCCAGCAGCCGGGACAACTCTGGGGCCAACGTCCTGACTTTC. The complete variable domain, with remaining parts taken from reference TRBV28 and TRBJ2-6, reads DVKVTQSSRYLVKRTGEKVFLECVQDMDHENMFWYRQDPGLGLRLIYFSYDVKMKEKGDIPEGYSVSREKKERFSLILESASTNQTSMYLCASSRDNSGANVLTFGAGSRLTVL.